This T cell receptor (beta chain) was recovered during a study of T cell responses to AZD1222 COVID-19 vaccine. Study conclusions and caveats: Only after the peak T cell response were repertoires sampled. Epitopes outside B.1.351 and B.1.1.7 mutated regions reportedly drew nearly half of spike TCRs.

Profiling relied on immunoSEQ multiplex PCR, and the TCRdb table lists in-frame clones only, not all of them. The sample has under 100,000 clones; approximately 85% are singletons. To note about this clone: Its antigen is not identified.

Germline V gene lookup returns CDR1 SGHAT and CDR2 FQDESV (reference sequence). V was clipped by 5 bases and J by 10 bases, with 14 bases between them. This CDR3 is built from 12 residues. Second doses at about 4 or about 12 weeks were pooled. V is TRBV11-1 and J is TRBJ1-1; TRBD1 is a possible D gene (5 bases). This material consisted of peripheral blood, taken 28 days after the second AZD1222 dose. The receptor comes from an adult who received the AZD1222 COVID-19 vaccine. Here the CDR3 DNA reads TGTGCCAGCAGCCAAACAGGTCCCACAGCTTTCTTT. Its translation: CASSQTGPTAFF.